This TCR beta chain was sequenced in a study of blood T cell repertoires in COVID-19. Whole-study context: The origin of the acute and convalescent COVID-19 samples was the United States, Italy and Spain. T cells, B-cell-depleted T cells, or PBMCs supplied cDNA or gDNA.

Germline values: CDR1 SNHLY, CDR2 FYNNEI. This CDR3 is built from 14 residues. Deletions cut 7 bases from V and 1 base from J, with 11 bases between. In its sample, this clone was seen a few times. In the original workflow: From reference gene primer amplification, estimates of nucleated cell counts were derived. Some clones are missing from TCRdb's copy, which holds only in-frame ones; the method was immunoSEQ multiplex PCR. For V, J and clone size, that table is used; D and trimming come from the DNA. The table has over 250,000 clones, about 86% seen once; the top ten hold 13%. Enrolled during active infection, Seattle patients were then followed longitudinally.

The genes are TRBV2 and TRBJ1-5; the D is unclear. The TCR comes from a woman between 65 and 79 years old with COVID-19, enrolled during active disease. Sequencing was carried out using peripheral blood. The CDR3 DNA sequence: TGTGCCAGCACCGCGGGGTCGAGCAATCAGCCCCAGCATTTT. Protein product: CASTAGSSNQPQHF.